The 20 T cell receptor beta chains in this list originate from one sample, sequenced in a study of T-cell reconstitution after alpha-beta-depleted transplantation in children. Preparation of the TCRbeta library used unique molecular identifiers. From the PCR reads, TCRdb called clonotypes with MiXCR, one entry per CDR3 protein. The table has tens of thousands of distinct CDR3 sequences, roughly 4.5% seen once. This material consisted of PBMCs, mostly from graft donor cells, taken 180 days after TCRalphabeta/CD19-depleted stem cell transplant. Every receptor here comes from a boy younger than two who had a stem cell transplant for acute myeloid leukemia, so the T cells may come from the graft donor.

The chain is built from TRBV24-1 and TRBJ2-1; the match to TRBD2 covers 7 bases. Germline assignment: CDR1 KGHDR and CDR2 SFDVKD. The V and J ends lost 4 bases and 6 bases, in that order; junction bases with no gene match: 11. The CDR3 length is 16 residues. CDR3 protein: CATSDPTSPRGNEQFF. CDR3 sequence (DNA): TGTGCCACCAGTGACCCGACTAGCCCTCGGGGCAATGAGCAGTTCTTC.

This clonotype was seen at least ten times. V is TRBV5-5 and J is TRBJ2-7; D might be TRBD1 (6 bases). The germline V gene has CDR1 SGHKS and CDR2 YYEKEE (reference sequence). The CDR3 has 16 residues. Trimming took 0 bases from V and 3 from J, leaving 16 bases between them. The CDR3 DNA is TGTGCCAGCAGCTTGGATGACAGGCCCCTCCTCTACGAGCAGTACGTC. As protein: CASSLDDRPLLYEQYV.

This clonotype was counted ten times or more. The genes are TRBV29-1 and TRBJ2-2, with 9 positions matching TRBD2. Germline values: CDR1 SQVTM, CDR2 ANQGSEA. Trimming at V came to 4 bases and at J to 5 bases, leaving 11 bases not matched to a gene. This CDR3 has 16 residues. CDR3 protein: CSVVGHSGGRTGELFF. CDR3 bases: TGCAGCGTTGTTGGGCATAGCGGGGGCCGGACCGGGGAGCTGTTTTTT.

The chain couples TRBV7-6 to TRBJ2-2; 8 bases are a match to TRBD1. The CDR3 length is 16 residues. In germline, CDR1 is SGHVS, CDR2 FNYEAQ. The V segment lost 5 bases and the J segment 6 bases; nucleotides outside the gene matches: 11. The CDR3 sequence is CASSPRDRLYAGELFF. CDR3 nucleotide sequence: TGTGCCAGCAGCCCCCGGGACAGGTTGTACGCCGGGGAGCTGTTTTTT.

This clonotype was observed at least ten times. This chain links TRBV28 with TRBJ2-2; D tentatively reads TRBD1 or TRBD2 (5 bases each). V was shortened by 5 bases and J by 8 bases, with 18 bases between the two germline ends. The CDR3 sequence is 15 residues long. Germline-derived CDR1 and CDR2 are MDHEN and SYDVKM. CDR3 nucleotide sequence: TGTGCCAGCAGTCCTCGGGACCCGGGCAGAGGGGAGCTGTTTTTT. Translating it yields CASSPRDPGRGELFF.

This clonotype was counted only a few times. The gene calls are TRBV19 and TRBJ1-4; no clear D gene. The CDR3 totals 13 residues. Germline V gene sequence: CDR1 LNHDA, CDR2 SQIVND (reference sequence). V lost 5 bases, J lost 8 bases, and 12 bases lay in between. In nucleotides, the CDR3 is TGTGCCAGTAGTCTACGGGCCAGAGAAAAACTGTTTTTT. Amino acid sequence: CASSLRAREKLFF.

This clonotype has a count of ten or more. V usage is TRBV7-9 and J usage is TRBJ2-3; D remains unclear. Germline V gives CDR1 SEHNR, CDR2 FQNEAQ (reference sequence). Trimming shortened V by 5 bases and J by 4 bases, and 7 bases separated the two germline ends. The length of the CDR3 is 12 residues. CDR3 sequence (DNA): TGTGCCAGCAGCATTGTTCCAGATACGCAGTATTTT. Translating gives CASSIVPDTQYF. The whole variable domain, filled in from reference TRBV7-9 and TRBJ2-3, reads DTGVSQNPRHKITKRGQNVTFRCDPISEHNRLYWYRQTLGQGPEFLTYFQNEAQLEKSRLLSDRFSAERPKGSFSTLEIQRTEQGDSAMYLCASSIVPDTQYFGPGTRLTVL.

CDR3 sequence: CSVERSARGGPYGYTF. The CDR3 DNA is TGCAGCGTTGAGAGGTCCGCCAGGGGAGGACCGTATGGCTACACCTTC. This rearrangement joins TRBV29-1 to TRBJ1-2, with D perhaps matching TRBD1 (6 bases). Between the trimmed V and J ends, which lost 3 bases and 5 bases, there was a span of 22 bases. The CDR3 spans 16 residues. The germline gives CDR1 SQVTM, CDR2 ANQGSEA.

J is TRBJ2-1 and V is TRBV5-6; possibly TRBD1 or TRBD2 for D (5 bases each). In germline, CDR1 is SGHDT, CDR2 YYEEEE. The CDR3 is made up of 18 amino acids. V was trimmed by 4 bases and J by 4 bases, leaving 24 bases between them. This CDR3 reads CASSVPGTLKGLYNEQFF. For the CDR3, the DNA is TGTGCCAGCAGCGTACCCGGGACCCTAAAAGGGCTTTACAATGAGCAGTTCTTC.

In this sample, this clonotype turned up many times. The chain recombines TRBV5-6 with TRBJ1-2, with D unclear. Germline-derived CDR1 and CDR2 are SGHDT and YYEEEE. V was trimmed by 0 bases and J by 4 bases, leaving 10 bases between them. CDR3 length: 14 amino acids. The CDR3 nucleotides read TGTGCCAGCAGCTTGGCTTGGGTAGCCTATGGCTACACCTTC. Amino acid sequence: CASSLAWVAYGYTF.

This clonotype was detected ten times or more. The J gene is TRBJ2-5, the V gene TRBV18; D remains ambiguous. CDR3 size: 14 residues. V lost 0 bases to trimming and J lost 1 base, with 6 bases between them. The germline V gene encodes CDR1 KGHSH and CDR2 LQKENI. DNA of the CDR3: TGTGCCAGCTCACCACCCAAGGGCCAAGAGACCCAGTACTTC. This gives the protein CASSPPKGQETQYF. Full variable domain (outside the CDR3, taken from reference TRBV18 and TRBJ2-5): NAGVMQNPRHLVRRRGQEARLRCSPMKGHSHVYWYRQLPEEGLKFMVYLQKENIIDESGMPKERFSAEFPKEGPSILRIQQVVRGDSAAYFCASSPPKGQETQYFGPGTRLLVL.

The table lists this clonotype with many counts. The CDR3 DNA reads TGTGCCAGCACCACGGGAACTACTAGCGACGGGGAGCTGTTTTTT. It codes for CASTTGTTSDGELFF. The chain carries TRBV11-2 and TRBJ2-2; 7 nucleotides agree with TRBD2. CDR1 and CDR2 from the germline V gene are SGHAT and FQNNGV. With V trimmed by 7 bases and J by 7 bases, 12 bases remained unmatched. The CDR3 extends over 15 amino acids.

In this sample, this clonotype turned up many times. The chain combines TRBV12-3 or TRBV12-4 with TRBJ2-7, with 10 positions matching TRBD1. J gave up 5 bases and V 3 bases, and 7 bases lay outside the gene matches. The CDR3 loop spans 15 amino acids. CDR3 protein: CASSFGTGAENEQYF. The CDR3 DNA reads TGTGCCAGCAGTTTTGGGACAGGGGCGGAAAACGAGCAGTACTTC.

This clonotype has ten or more counts. The chain employs TRBV30 and TRBJ1-4; 7 nucleotides line up with TRBD1. The CDR3 has 15 amino acids. V shed 2 bases, J shed 7 bases, and the junction held 10 bases outside the gene matches. Germline CDR1 GTSNPN, CDR2 SVGIG (reference sequence). The CDR3 loop is CAWSRWLRGPEKLFF. The CDR3 coding sequence is TGTGCCTGGAGTCGGTGGTTGAGGGGGCCTGAAAAACTGTTTTTT.

Ten or more counts support this clonotype. The chain uses TRBV12-3 or TRBV12-4 and TRBJ2-7; TRBD2 aligns across 9 bases. After removal of 5 bases from V and 0 bases from J, the junction contained 5 bases not matched to a gene. CDR3 length equals 15 residues. DNA of the CDR3: TGTGCCAGCAGTCCCCTAGCGGGGAGCTCCTACGAGCAGTACTTC. Translation: CASSPLAGSSYEQYF.

The sample holds many counts of this clonotype. V is TRBV3-1 and J is TRBJ2-1; 8 nucleotides match TRBD1. Trimming removed 5 bases from V and 5 bases from J; junction bases left unmatched: 8. The CDR3 consists of 15 residues. CDR1 is LGHDT, CDR2 YNNKEL, per germline (reference sequence). The DNA of the CDR3 is TGTGCCAGCAGCTCCGACCAGGGGGCCCACAATGAGCAGTTCTTC. Translated: CASSSDQGAHNEQFF.

As DNA, the CDR3 is TGTGCCAGTAGTGTCCCCCCAGCTAGCGGGAGCACAGATACGCAGTATTTT. It specifies CASSVPPASGSTDTQYF. The V gene is TRBV19, the J gene TRBJ2-3, with TRBD2 matching over 8 bases. The CDR3 sequence is 17 residues long. Germline V gives CDR1 LNHDA, CDR2 SQIVND (reference sequence). V dropped 5 bases and J dropped 0; count of bases not matched to a gene: 10.

This clonotype was detected ten times or more. The J gene is TRBJ2-3, the V gene TRBV24-1; TRBD1 matches 8 bases. The CDR3 loop spans 18 amino acids. Unmatched junction bases numbered 12, after V lost 0 bases and J lost 5 bases. The germline V gene has CDR1 KGHDR and CDR2 SFDVKD. Here the CDR3 reads CATSDLEGQEVDQDTQYF. CDR3 bases: TGTGCCACCAGTGATTTGGAGGGACAGGAGGTTGACCAAGATACGCAGTATTTT.

There are many counts of this clonotype. This chain connects TRBV7-8 to TRBJ2-7, with 13 positions matching TRBD2. Germline V gene data show CDR1 as SGHVS and CDR2 as FQNEAQ. The CDR3 contains 15 residues. The J segment lost 6 bases and the V segment lost 7 bases, leaving 9 bases of the junction unmatched. The CDR3 DNA follows: TGTGCCAGCACCGGACTAGCGGGGGCTCCTTTCGAGCAGTACTTC. Protein sequence: CASTGLAGAPFEQYF.

Ten or more counts support this clonotype. The rearrangement uses TRBV5-4 and TRBJ1-6, with unresolved D. Germline-derived CDR1 and CDR2 are SGHNT and YYREEE (reference sequence). Trimming took 5 bases from V and 11 from J, leaving 11 bases between them. The CDR3 extends over 12 amino acids. The CDR3 DNA reads as TGTGCCAGCAGGGACGGTCGGACACCCCTCCACTTT. Translation gives CASRDGRTPLHF.